This T cell receptor beta chain originates from a study of blood T cell repertoires in COVID-19 (dated by TCRdb to the early 2020s). The study in broad terms: For ImmuneRACE Cohort 3, a participant was defined as recovered based on two consecutive negative NP/OP PCR tests, clearance by a healthcare professional, or resolution of symptoms. Nearly every sample came with metadata listing a de-identified subject ID, COVID-19 status, age in years and sex. Subjects who had been exposed to COVID-19, were actively infected with it, or had recovered from it provided the deeply sampled blood TCRbeta repertoires that made up the dataset. The collaborator samples originated in the United States, Italy and Spain and spanned the acute and convalescent phases of COVID-19. Samples came from the ongoing ImmuneRACE study (first 160 participants) plus 1,254 subjects from 6 global collaborators. Where available, HLA class I and class II types were taken from metadata supplied by the sample provider and were not determined by assay-based typing. The repertoires were released in a freely available public database meant as a resource for research on the immune response to SARS-CoV-2. The prospective study material was composed of cDNA or gDNA derived from T cells, B-cell-depleted T cells, or PBMCs.

TCRbeta CDR3 regions were amplified from genomic DNA by means of the immunoSEQ Assay, a bias-controlled multiplex PCR. As for how the authors treated the data: The number of nucleated cells in each sample was estimated by amplification of reference gene primers within the assay. To quantify the absolute abundance of each unique TCRbeta CDR3 rearrangement, sequence reads were collapsed and filtered. For each sample, productive Simpson clonality was calculated by taking the square root of Simpson's diversity index across productive rearrangements. Entries here come from immuneACCESS through TCRdb and include only in-frame sequences with V and J called. Some clones fail to appear in such tables; in the studies checked, an unresolved V gene covers under half of the shortfall, and the cause of the remainder is unknown. V and J calls and clone size are those listed in that table; D and trimming were worked out from the DNA. Here the sample has a few hundred thousand clones; around 87% occur a single time. The top ten clones comprise about 1.9% of the sample.

The paper as a whole reports these results and caveats: The quantity of clinical and demographic metadata differed by source and by participant and was supplied without curation.

Enrolling through a virtual design, the prospective study's participants ranged in age from roughly 18 to 90 years and lived across roughly 23 United States geographic areas. In the prospective study, cohorts were assigned on the basis of participant-reported clinical history obtained from a screening survey and a study questionnaire. In the prospective study, whole blood, serum and a nasopharyngeal or oropharyngeal swab were collected from each participant by mobile phlebotomists. Over an approximately two-month period, participants in the prospective study had the option of providing additional blood draws and questionnaires. Before DNA extraction, blood samples from the prospective study were shipped at room temperature or frozen. For this clone: Its antigen remains undetermined. No per-base quality is available; no much larger clone lies one base away.

Counted from cysteine to phenylalanine, this CDR3 has 15 amino acids. Solely the CDR3 DNA is kept, with 45 bases framed from the first base. V trim: 5 bases; J trim: 2 bases; unmatched bases: 7. The germline V gene (reference sequence) yields SEHNR for CDR1 and FQNEAQ for CDR2. Material for sequencing was PBMCs or T cells enriched from blood (not recorded which). This receptor was identified in a middle-aged man in a cohort exposed to, infected with or recovered from COVID-19 (not recorded which). The receptor chain draws on TRBV7-9 and TRBJ2-3, with TRBD1 identical over 7 junction bases. The DNA reads as follows: TGTGCCAGCAGCCAAGCGACAGGGTACACAGATACGCAGTATTTT. It is translated as CASSQATGYTDTQYF.